Shown below are 20 T cell receptor beta chains from a single sample sequenced in a study of blood T cell repertoires in COVID-19. Assay used: immunoSEQ multiplex PCR; TCRdb lists only in-frame clones, some missing. The sample carries about 150,000 clones, about four fifths recorded once. The sequencing input was peripheral blood. These receptors all come from a woman between 65 and 79 years old with COVID-19, enrolled during active disease.

This clone appeared once. The chain is built from TRBV27 and TRBJ1-5; D perhaps matches TRBD1 (5 bases). The CDR3 is 14 amino acids. Germline CDR1 and CDR2: MNHEY and SMNVEV (reference sequence). The germline V and J ends were trimmed by 8 bases and 12 bases, with 23 bases remaining between them. The CDR3, as DNA: TGTGCCAGCGGCTCGCCGGGGGTCCCAGGCAACCAGCATTTT. Encoded protein: CASGSPGVPGNQHF.

V is TRBV12-3 or TRBV12-4 and J is TRBJ2-1, with a tentative D call TRBD2 (6 bases). The CDR3 has 13 residues. The germline V and J ends were trimmed by 10 bases and 8 bases, with 18 bases remaining between them. The CDR3 coding sequence is TGTGCCATCACCGGGGCAGGGAGGCATGAGCAGTTCTTC. It specifies CAITGAGRHEQFF.

The chain joins TRBV2 to TRBJ2-3, with 12 bases fitting TRBD1. J gave up 5 bases and V 6 bases, and 6 bases lay outside the gene matches. Germline CDR1 SNHLY, CDR2 FYNNEI. The CDR3 has 15 residues. CDR3 DNA sequence: TGTGCCAGCAGGGCGGGACAGGGGGCAGGAGATACGCAGTATTTT. Residues: CASRAGQGAGDTQYF.

The J gene is TRBJ1-3, the V gene TRBV18, with D possibly being TRBD1 (6 bases). The CDR3 covers 14 residues. Germline V gives CDR1 KGHSH, CDR2 LQKENI. V dropped 3 bases and J dropped 4 bases, with 10 bases sitting between them. The CDR3 region is CASSPPDSGNTIYF. As DNA, the CDR3 is TGTGCCAGCTCACCTCCGGACAGCGGAAACACCATATATTTT.

The genes are TRBV2 and TRBJ2-1; 8 positions match TRBD2. The CDR3 is made up of 16 amino acids. V gave up 4 bases and J gave up 1 base; unmatched junction bases: 6. Per the germline V gene, CDR1 is SNHLY and CDR2 is FYNNEI. This CDR3 reads CASSVEAGGSYNEQFF. CDR3 DNA sequence: TGTGCCAGCAGTGTCGAGGCGGGGGGTTCCTACAATGAGCAGTTCTTC.

This clone was detected a few times. The CDR3 here is CASAPSSGGADEQFF. DNA of the CDR3: TGTGCCAGCGCACCGTCTAGCGGGGGGGCTGATGAGCAGTTCTTC. The chain links TRBV5-5 to TRBJ2-1; 12 bases match TRBD2. The CDR3 has 15 amino acids. Germline assignment: CDR1 SGHKS and CDR2 YYEKEE (reference sequence). J lost 8 bases, V lost 7 bases, and 10 bases had no gene match.

This clone was detected only once. The chain is built from TRBV7-2 and TRBJ2-7, with TRBD1 identical over 9 bases. Germline trimming cut 6 bases from V and 5 bases from J; bases unmatched to any gene: 14. This CDR3 spans 16 amino acids. Germline CDR1 reads SGHTA; CDR2 reads FQGNSA. CDR3 amino acids: CASRSGTGSLGDEQYF. The CDR3 DNA is TGTGCCAGCAGGTCCGGGACAGGGTCCCTGGGAGACGAGCAGTACTTC.

The chain joins TRBV2 to TRBJ2-3, with a tentative D call TRBD1 (5 bases). The CDR3 spans 16 residues. V shed 7 bases and J shed 1 base, with 18 bases lying between them. Germline-derived CDR1 and CDR2 are SNHLY and FYNNEI. The CDR3 DNA is TGTGCCAGCACCAACCAAGGGGCAGGAGGCACAGATACGCAGTATTTT. It codes for CASTNQGAGGTDTQYF.

V is TRBV5-1 and J is TRBJ2-2; D is perhaps TRBD1 (5 bases). The CDR3 has 14 amino acids. V shed 0 bases and J shed 7 bases, with 10 bases lying between them. Germline-derived CDR1 and CDR2 are SGHRS and YFSETQ. The CDR3 DNA is TGCGCCAGCAGCTTGGGGCAGGGCTTCGGGGAGCTGTTTTTT. Amino acids: CASSLGQGFGELFF.

The gene calls are TRBV7-6 and TRBJ1-3, with 7 nucleotides matching TRBD1. The V gene's germline CDR1 is SGHVS and CDR2 FNYEAQ. This CDR3 is 16 amino acids long. With V trimmed by 1 base and J by 2 bases, 5 bases remained unmatched. CDR3 sequence: CASSLDLTGAGNTIYF. CDR3 bases: TGTGCCAGCAGCTTAGATTTAACAGGGGCTGGAAACACCATATATTTT.

The J gene is TRBJ2-7, the V gene TRBV9; a weak D match, TRBD2 (6 bases). The CDR3 contains 13 residues. CDR1 is SGDLS and CDR2 is YYNGEE in the germline V gene. Trimming took 4 bases from V and 2 from J, leaving 10 bases between them. CDR3 sequence: CASSRGGTYEQYF. CDR3 sequence (DNA): TGTGCCAGCAGCCGGGGCGGGACCTACGAGCAGTACTTC.

This chain links TRBV2 with TRBJ1-6, with D uncertain. V was clipped by 1 base and J by 10 bases, with 8 bases between them. CDR1 and CDR2 (germline): SNHLY, FYNNEI. This CDR3 region has 13 residues. The CDR3 bases are TGTGCCAGCAGTGAAGTCAAGGAGTCACCCCTCCACTTT. As protein: CASSEVKESPLHF. The whole variable domain, filled in from reference TRBV2 and TRBJ1-6, reads EPEVTQTPSHQVTQMGQEVILRCVPISNHLYFYWYRQILGQKVEFLVSFYNNEISEKSEIFDDQFSVERPDGSNFTLKIRSTKLEDSAMYFCASSEVKESPLHFGNGTRLTVT.

The rearrangement uses TRBV6-5 and TRBJ1-2; D perhaps matches TRBD1 (5 bases). This CDR3 has 11 amino acids. V was clipped by 8 bases and J by 5 bases, with 9 bases between them. Germline CDR1 reads MNHEY; CDR2 reads SVGAGI. The CDR3 spells CASRTLYGYTF. The CDR3 region has the DNA TGTGCCAGCCGGACACTATATGGCTACACCTTC.

The chain has TRBV18 and TRBJ1-1, with a tentative D call TRBD1 (6 bases). The CDR3 has 14 amino acids. V was trimmed by 2 bases and J by 5 bases, leaving 12 bases between them. CDR1 and CDR2 (germline): KGHSH, LQKENI. The CDR3 loop reads CASSPKAGTTEAFF. CDR3 in DNA: TGTGCCAGCTCACCAAAAGCAGGGACAACTGAAGCTTTCTTT.

V is TRBV5-1 and J is TRBJ1-2; D ambiguous. Looked up from germline, CDR1 is SGHRS and CDR2 is YFSETQ. CDR3 size: 13 residues. Trimming stripped 0 bases from V and 4 bases from J, with 7 bases between. This chain's CDR3 is CASSLDYSYGYTF. CDR3 bases: TGCGCCAGCAGCTTGGATTACAGCTATGGCTACACCTTC. Using reference TRBV5-1 and TRBJ1-2 for the parts outside the CDR3, the full variable domain is KAGVTQTPRYLIKTRGQQVTLSCSPISGHRSVSWYQQTPGQGLQFLFEYFSETQRNKGNFPGRFSGRQFSNSRSEMNVSTLELGDSALYLCASSLDYSYGYTFGSGTRLTVV.

This sequence joins TRBV4-1 and TRBJ1-5, with 7 bases identical to TRBD1. Looked up from germline, CDR1 is MGHRA and CDR2 is YSYEKL. The length of the CDR3 is 15 residues. J gave up 3 bases and V 2 bases, and 4 bases lay outside the gene matches. CDR3 sequence reads: CASSQNRGLNQPQHF. The CDR3 region has the DNA TGCGCCAGCAGCCAAAACAGGGGACTCAATCAGCCCCAGCATTTT.

The table lists this clone with many counts. The V gene is TRBV30, the J gene TRBJ1-5, with TRBD1 matching over 11 bases. The CDR3 has 16 amino acids. With 4 bases clipped from V and 0 bases from J, the junction kept 5 bases outside the gene matches. The germline V gene encodes CDR1 GTSNPN and CDR2 SVGIG (reference sequence). CDR3 residues: CAWKGQGELSNQPQHF. The CDR3 nucleotides are TGTGCCTGGAAGGGACAGGGGGAACTTAGCAATCAGCCCCAGCATTTT.

The V gene is TRBV7-2, the J gene TRBJ1-2; D is undetermined. Trimming left V 3 bases short and J 6 bases short, with 8 bases between. CDR1 SGHTA and CDR2 FQGNSA come from the germline V gene. The CDR3 is 12 residues long. The CDR3 DNA is TGTGCCAGCAGCTTGCGAATCCATGGCTACACCTTC. Residues: CASSLRIHGYTF.

The count of this clone is one. V gene TRBV6-6 combines with J gene TRBJ1-2; 7 nucleotides match TRBD1. With 11 bases clipped from V and 2 bases from J, the junction kept 2 bases outside the gene matches. This CDR3 region has 11 residues. Germline V gene data show CDR1 as MNHNY and CDR2 as SVGAGI (reference sequence). This chain's CDR3 is CAGGQNYGYTF. CDR3 bases: TGTGCCGGGGGACAGAACTATGGCTACACCTTC.

The count of this clone is one. This chain joins TRBV6-5 and TRBJ2-7; D is perhaps TRBD2 (6 bases). CDR1 and CDR2 (germline): MNHEY, SVGAGI. The CDR3 contains 11 residues. V shed 8 bases and J shed 6 bases, with 11 bases lying between them. CDR3 loop: CASSMGGEQYF. The CDR3, as DNA: TGTGCCAGCTCCATGGGGGGCGAGCAGTACTTC.